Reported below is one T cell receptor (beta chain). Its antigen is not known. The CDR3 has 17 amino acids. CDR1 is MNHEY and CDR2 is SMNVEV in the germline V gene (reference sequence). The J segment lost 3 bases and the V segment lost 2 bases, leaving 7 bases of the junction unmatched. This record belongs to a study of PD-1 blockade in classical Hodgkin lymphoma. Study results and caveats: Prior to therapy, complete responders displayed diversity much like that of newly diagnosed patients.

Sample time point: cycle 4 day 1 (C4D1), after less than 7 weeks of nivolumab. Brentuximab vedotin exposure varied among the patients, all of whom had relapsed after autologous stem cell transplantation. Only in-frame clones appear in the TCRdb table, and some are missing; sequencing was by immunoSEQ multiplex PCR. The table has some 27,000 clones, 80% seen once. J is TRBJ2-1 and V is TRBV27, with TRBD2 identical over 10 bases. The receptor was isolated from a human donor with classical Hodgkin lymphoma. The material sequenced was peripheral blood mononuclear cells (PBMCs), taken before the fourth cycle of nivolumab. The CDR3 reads CASSLLPGLADYNEQFF. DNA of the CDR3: TGTGCCAGCAGTTTACTCCCTGGACTAGCGGACTACAATGAGCAGTTCTTC.